Listed here are 20 T cell receptor beta chains from one sample, sequenced in a study of blood T cells in healthy people across ages. It was with a sample-barcoded 5' primer and a J-beta primer mix that a second PCR of about 7 to 12 cycles was run. TCRdb passed the 5' RACE reads through MiXCR, listing each CDR3 protein once. Found here are 650,000 to 800,000 distinct CDR3 sequences, about 42% of them singletons; the top ten hold about 21%. Source material: blood. The source is a man aged 60-69 years in good health.

Only a few counts were recorded for this clonotype. Here the CDR3 DNA reads TGTGCCAGCATCTGGGGAGCTAGGGAGACCCAGTACTTC. The encoded protein is CASIWGARETQYF. The V and J genes are TRBV6-1 and TRBJ2-5, with D perhaps TRBD2 (5 bases). Deletions cut 7 bases from V and 5 bases from J, with 14 bases between. This CDR3 has 13 amino acids. Germline V gives CDR1 MNHNS, CDR2 SASEGT.

About this clonotype: One end of the junction does not line up with germline, which may come from a read error. The chain couples TRBV4-1 to TRBJ1-5; a possible D gene is TRBD1 (5 bases). CDR1 is MGHRA and CDR2 is YSYEKL in the germline V gene. The CDR3 loop spans 15 amino acids. The CDR3 sequence: CVSSQARQPNQPQHF. Written as DNA, the CDR3 is TGCGTCAGCAGCCAAGCTCGACAGCCCAATCAGCCCCAGCATTTT.

V usage is TRBV9 and J usage is TRBJ1-6; 8 nucleotides line up with TRBD1. After removal of 2 bases from V and 9 bases from J, the junction contained 7 bases not matched to a gene. Germline CDR1 SGDLS, CDR2 YYNGEE. This CDR3 region has 15 residues. The CDR3 bases are TGTGCCAGCAGCGTGGGACAGGCCGCGGGTTCACCCCTCCACTTT. Its protein product is CASSVGQAAGSPLHF.

This chain uses TRBV4-1 with TRBJ2-5, with TRBD2 as a possible D gene (6 bases). The V end lost 1 base, the J end lost 2 bases, and 11 bases lay between the germline ends. This CDR3 spans 15 amino acids. Germline loops: CDR1 MGHRA, CDR2 YSYEKL. DNA of the CDR3: TGCGCCAGCAGCCAAGTCAGGCGGGGACAAGAGACCCAGTACTTC. Its protein product is CASSQVRRGQETQYF.

The chain links TRBV14 to TRBJ1-4; D is unclear. The CDR3 covers 14 residues. Germline CDR1 is SGHDN and CDR2 is FVKESK. Trimming pared 5 bases from V and 6 bases from J, leaving 13 bases between. The CDR3: CASSSSRVDEKLFF. As DNA, the CDR3 is TGTGCCAGCAGCTCTTCAAGGGTAGATGAAAAACTGTTTTTT.

This clonotype was recorded a few times. V gene TRBV27 combines with J gene TRBJ2-5; D is unclear. CDR3 size: 15 residues. The V and J ends lost 3 bases and 1 base respectively, with 12 bases between them. Germline V lookup: CDR1 MNHEY, CDR2 SMNVEV (reference sequence). Here the CDR3 reads CASSFLSSLQETQYF. The CDR3, as DNA: TGTGCCAGCAGTTTTCTTTCCTCGCTCCAAGAGACCCAGTACTTC.

This clonotype was seen a handful of times. This chain links TRBV6-2 or TRBV6-3 with TRBJ2-1; 7 bases are a match to TRBD1. Trimming at V came to 6 bases and at J to 6 bases, leaving 8 bases not matched to a gene. Germline V gene lookup returns CDR1 MNHEY and CDR2 SVGEGT. The CDR3 loop spans 14 amino acids. The CDR3 DNA sequence: TGTGCCAGCAGACGTACAGGGGCCCGCAATGAGCAGTTCTTC. As protein: CASRRTGARNEQFF.

V and J are TRBV5-1 and TRBJ1-2; no clear D. The CDR3 consists of 12 residues. The germline gives CDR1 SGHRS, CDR2 YFSETQ. The V end was cut by 1 base, the J end by 6 bases, with 7 bases between. For the CDR3, the DNA is TGCGCCAGCAGCTTGTCTGAGGATGGCTACACCTTC. Translation gives CASSLSEDGYTF.

This clonotype was recorded a few times. The J gene is TRBJ2-7, the V gene TRBV28; TRBD2 matches 7 bases. V dropped 4 bases and J dropped 5; count of bases not matched to a gene: 2. This CDR3 comprises 12 residues. Germline V gene data show CDR1 as MDHEN and CDR2 as SYDVKM. Written as DNA, the CDR3 is TGTGCCAGCAGTTCAGGGACTAACGAGCAGTACTTC. It yields the protein CASSSGTNEQYF.

V and J are TRBV30 and TRBJ1-2, with D maybe TRBD1 (5 bases). The CDR3 is 16 amino acids. Trimming removed 1 base at V and 2 bases at J, with 17 bases between. Germline V lookup: CDR1 GTSNPN, CDR2 SVGIG (reference sequence). As DNA, the CDR3 is TGTGCCTGGAGTGCTGACAGACACGACCTGAACTATGGCTACACCTTC. It encodes CAWSADRHDLNYGYTF.

This clonotype occurred many times. This sequence joins TRBV5-5 and TRBJ2-1; 8 bases match TRBD1. The CDR3 sequence is 15 residues long. CDR1 and CDR2 (germline): SGHKS, YYEKEE (reference sequence). V was pared by 7 bases and J by 0 bases, with 6 bases of the junction left unmatched. CDR3 residues: CASLGDRYSYNEQFF. The CDR3 DNA sequence: TGTGCCAGCCTCGGGGACAGGTACTCCTACAATGAGCAGTTCTTC.

This clonotype was found a few times. The CDR3 reads CASRRTGGNEQFF. In DNA form, the CDR3 reads TGTGCCAGCAGAAGGACAGGGGGGAATGAGCAGTTCTTC. The chain uses TRBV12-3 or TRBV12-4 and TRBJ2-1, with TRBD1 identical over 10 bases. The CDR3 length is 13 residues. With V trimmed by 6 bases and J by 7 bases, 3 bases remained unmatched.

V and J are TRBV20-1 and TRBJ1-4, with TRBD1 matching over 9 bases. CDR3 length: 14 residues. Trimming cost V 4 bases and J 8 bases; bases outside gene matches: 8. Germline CDR1 and CDR2: DFQATT and SNEGSKA (reference sequence). In nucleotides, the CDR3 is TGCAGTGCTACTACAGGGGGCGCCGTGGAAAAACTGTTTTTT. Residues: CSATTGGAVEKLFF.

This clonotype is a singleton in its sample. At one end, the junction sequence differs from germline, possibly due to a read error. V and J are TRBV29-1 and TRBJ2-7; 7 nucleotides line up with TRBD1. Germline V lookup: CDR1 SQVTM, CDR2 ANQGSEA. The CDR3 contains 14 residues. CDR3 region: CSVSGTVQTYERYF. CDR3 bases: TGCAGCGTCTCAGGGACAGTACAAACCTACGAGCGGTACTTC.

The J gene is TRBJ1-2, the V gene TRBV30; D unresolved. Trimming took 0 bases from V and 6 from J, leaving 8 bases between them. There are 12 residues in the CDR3. CDR1 GTSNPN and CDR2 SVGIG come from the germline V gene (reference sequence). The CDR3 DNA is TGTGCCTGGAGTGTACTGAGGGATGGCTACACCTTC. This translates into CAWSVLRDGYTF.

The rearrangement links TRBV3-1 to TRBJ2-5; D gene uncertain. V lost 2 bases, J lost 0 bases, and 10 bases lay in between. CDR3 length: 15 amino acids. Germline V gives CDR1 LGHDT, CDR2 YNNKEL (reference sequence). The chain's CDR3 is CASSQNTQYQETQYF. The CDR3 bases are TGTGCCAGCAGCCAAAATACTCAGTACCAAGAGACCCAGTACTTC.

The V gene is TRBV12-3 or TRBV12-4, the J gene TRBJ2-1; TRBD2 aligns across 7 bases. With V trimmed by 6 bases and J by 7 bases, 6 bases remained unmatched. The CDR3 covers 13 residues. The CDR3 reads CASSPGLINEQFF. The CDR3 bases are TGTGCCAGCAGCCCGGGACTAATAAATGAGCAGTTCTTC.

The V call is TRBV20-1, the J call TRBJ2-4; TRBD2 might be the D (6 bases). Near its end, the DNA agrees better with TRBJ2-5, so the J call may be wrong. The germline CDR1 and CDR2 sequences are DFQATT and SNEGSKA (reference sequence). The CDR3 length is 17 residues. CDR3 sequence: CSAGGAGLAVSQETQYF. The CDR3 region has the DNA TGCAGTGCTGGAGGGGCCGGGCTAGCAGTAAGCCAAGAGACCCAGTACTTC.

CDR3 loop: CASSLLKEVQGYGYTF. CDR3 nucleotides: TGTGCCAGCAGTTTGCTAAAGGAGGTCCAGGGCTATGGCTACACCTTC. The chain is built from TRBV12-3 or TRBV12-4 and TRBJ1-2; tentative D call: TRBD1 (5 bases). V dropped 3 bases and J dropped 4 bases, with 18 bases sitting between them. The CDR3 runs to 16 residues.

The chain employs TRBV4-1 and TRBJ1-1; TRBD1 might be the D (5 bases). Deletions cut 5 bases from V and 2 bases from J, with 12 bases between. CDR3 length equals 14 residues. Germline CDR1 is MGHRA and CDR2 is YSYEKL. The CDR3 bases are TGCGCCAGCAGCGAAGGACAAGCTAACACTGAAGCTTTCTTT. Translation: CASSEGQANTEAFF.